Given below is one T cell receptor (beta chain) in context. The data were taken from a study of blood T cell repertoires in COVID-19. The overall study: Researchers got acute and convalescent COVID-19 samples from the United States, Italy and Spain. From T cells, B-cell-depleted T cells, or PBMCs came the material, which was cDNA or gDNA.

As handled by the study authors: How many nucleated cells were present was estimated from reference gene primer amplification. Some clones are missing from TCRdb's copy, which holds only in-frame ones; the method was immunoSEQ multiplex PCR. The V and J calls and clone size were taken over from that table, and D and trimming were inferred from the DNA. The data contain some 220,000 clones, about 78% of them singletons. Per germline, CDR1 MNHEY and CDR2 SVGEGT. Trimming left V 4 bases short and J 0 bases short, with 7 bases between. The CDR3 runs to 13 residues. The chain employs TRBV6-2 or TRBV6-3 and TRBJ2-7; no clear D. The TCR originated in a woman in her 70s with acute or convalescent COVID-19. The source material was peripheral blood. As DNA, the CDR3 is TGTGCCAGCAGTTTTTACAGCTCCTACGAGCAGTACTTC. Translation gives CASSFYSSYEQYF.